This TCR beta chain emerged from a study of response to subunit inactivated influenza vaccine. A few counts support this clonotype. TCRdb recomputed calls from the RT-PCR reads with MiXCR, one row per CDR3 protein. Of hundreds of thousands of distinct CDR3 sequences detected, about 11% appear once; the ten largest clones hold about 10%. V was cut by 4 bases and J by 0 bases, with 16 bases left in between. CDR3 length: 17 amino acids. Germline values: CDR1 GTSNPN, CDR2 SVGIG (reference sequence). The sample was also reused in another study, on T cells expressing NK-cell markers. In that study: What made the TCR beta cDNA was 5'RACE template switching with UMIs. Investigators obtained TCR beta repertoires from sorted CD3+CD56+NKG2C+, CD3+CD56+NKG2C- and CD3+CD56-NKG2C+ T cells. These clonotypes, the leaders elsewhere, also led the CD3+CD56-NKG2C+ fraction in a handful of donors.

The input for sequencing was PBMCs from blood, taken on the day of vaccination. The sequence was collected from a man aged 50 to 59 who received an inactivated influenza vaccine. This chain uses TRBV30 with TRBJ2-6, with no clear D. CDR3 amino acids: CAWTRGAARSGANVLTF. In DNA form, the CDR3 reads TGTGCCTGGACTAGAGGCGCAGCGCGCTCTGGGGCCAACGTCCTGACTTTC.